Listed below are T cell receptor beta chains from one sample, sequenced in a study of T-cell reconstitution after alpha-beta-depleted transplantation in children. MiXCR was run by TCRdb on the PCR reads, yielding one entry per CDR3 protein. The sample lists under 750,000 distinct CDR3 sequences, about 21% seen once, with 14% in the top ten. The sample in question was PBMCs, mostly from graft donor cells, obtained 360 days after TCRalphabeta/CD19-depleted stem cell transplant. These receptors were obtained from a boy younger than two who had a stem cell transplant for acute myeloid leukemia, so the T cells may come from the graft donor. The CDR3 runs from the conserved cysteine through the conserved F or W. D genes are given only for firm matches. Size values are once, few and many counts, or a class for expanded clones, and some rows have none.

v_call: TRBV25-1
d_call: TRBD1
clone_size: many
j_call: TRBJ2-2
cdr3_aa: CASTGTGGVAGELFF
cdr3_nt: TGTGCCAGCACCGGGACAGGGGGCGTGGCCGGGGAGCTGTTTTTT

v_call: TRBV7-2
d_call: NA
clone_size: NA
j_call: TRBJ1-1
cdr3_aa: CASSLTRTQGTEAFF
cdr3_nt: TGTGCCAGCAGCTTAACCAGGACGCAAGGGACTGAAGCTTTCTTT

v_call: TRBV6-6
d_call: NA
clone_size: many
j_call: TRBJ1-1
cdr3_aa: CASSREGTEAFF
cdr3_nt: TGTGCCAGCAGCCGCGAGGGCACTGAAGCTTTCTTT

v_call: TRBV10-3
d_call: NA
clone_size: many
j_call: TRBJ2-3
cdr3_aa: CATNTTSTDTQYF
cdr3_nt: TGTGCCACAAACACAACTAGCACAGATACGCAGTATTTT

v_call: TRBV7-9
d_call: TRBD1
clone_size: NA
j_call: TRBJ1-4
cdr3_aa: CASSLGLGTEPEKLFF
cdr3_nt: TGTGCCAGCAGCTTAGGTCTTGGGACAGAACCTGAAAAACTGTTTTTT

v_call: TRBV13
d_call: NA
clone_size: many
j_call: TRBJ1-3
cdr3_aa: CASSLMGRNTIYF
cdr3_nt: TGTGCCAGCAGCTTAATGGGTAGAAACACCATATATTTT

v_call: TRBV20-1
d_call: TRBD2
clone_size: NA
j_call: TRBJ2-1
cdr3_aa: CSARDPLGTSGDGNEQFF
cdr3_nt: TGCAGTGCTAGAGATCCGCTAGGGACTAGCGGGGATGGCAATGAGCAGTTCTTC

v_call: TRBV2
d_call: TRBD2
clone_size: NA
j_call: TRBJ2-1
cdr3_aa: CASSQPHPPLAGATNEQFF
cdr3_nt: TGTGCCAGCAGTCAACCTCATCCCCCACTAGCGGGGGCCACCAATGAGCAGTTCTTC

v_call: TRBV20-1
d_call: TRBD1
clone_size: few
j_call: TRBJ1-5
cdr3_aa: CSARTGLYSNQPQHF
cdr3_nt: TGCAGTGCTCGGACAGGGCTCTATAGCAATCAGCCCCAGCATTTT

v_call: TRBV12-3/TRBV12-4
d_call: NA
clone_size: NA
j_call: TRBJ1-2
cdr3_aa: CASRQDGNYGYTF
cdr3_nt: TGTGCCAGCAGGCAGGACGGGAACTATGGCTACACCTTC

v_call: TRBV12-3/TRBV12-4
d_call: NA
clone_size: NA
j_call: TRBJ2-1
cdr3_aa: CASTFSGTPSYNEQFF
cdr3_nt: TGTGCCAGCACTTTCTCCGGGACACCCTCCTACAATGAGCAGTTCTTC

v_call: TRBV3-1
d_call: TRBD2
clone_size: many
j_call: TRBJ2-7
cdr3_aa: CASSQQLSGLAVYEQYF
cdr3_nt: TGTGCCAGCAGCCAACAACTTTCCGGACTAGCGGTCTACGAGCAGTACTTC

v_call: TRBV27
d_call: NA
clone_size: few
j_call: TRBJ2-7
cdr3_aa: CASSMRGRSYEQYF
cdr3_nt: TGTGCCAGCAGTATGCGGGGGCGTTCCTACGAGCAGTACTTC

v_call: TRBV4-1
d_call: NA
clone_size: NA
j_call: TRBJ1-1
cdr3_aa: CASSQDRQYVYTEAFF
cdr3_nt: TGCGCCAGCAGCCAAGATCGACAATATGTTTACACTGAAGCTTTCTTT

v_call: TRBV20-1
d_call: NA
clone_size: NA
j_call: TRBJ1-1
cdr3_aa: CSAREAAGVTYEAFF
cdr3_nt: TGCAGTGCTAGAGAGGCGGCAGGGGTGACTTATGAAGCTTTCTTT

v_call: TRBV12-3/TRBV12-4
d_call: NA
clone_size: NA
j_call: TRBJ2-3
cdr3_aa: CASSFNLVRSTDTQYF
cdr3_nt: TGTGCCAGCAGTTTTAATCTGGTACGGAGCACAGATACGCAGTATTTT

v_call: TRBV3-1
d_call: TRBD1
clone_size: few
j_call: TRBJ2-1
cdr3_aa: CASSQAGQGWFF
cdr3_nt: TGTGCCAGCAGCCAAGCTGGACAGGGGTGGTTCTTC

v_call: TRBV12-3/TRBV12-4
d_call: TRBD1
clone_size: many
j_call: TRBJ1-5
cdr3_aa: CASSLQGASGQPQHF
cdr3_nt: TGTGCCAGCAGCCTACAGGGGGCTAGTGGTCAGCCCCAGCATTTT

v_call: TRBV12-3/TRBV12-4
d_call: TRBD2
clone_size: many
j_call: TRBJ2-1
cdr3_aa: CASSTGTSGNEQFF
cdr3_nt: TGTGCCAGCTCCACCGGGACTAGCGGGAATGAGCAGTTCTTC

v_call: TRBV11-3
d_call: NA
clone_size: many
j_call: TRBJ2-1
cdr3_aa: CASSLGDSSYNEQFF
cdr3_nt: TGTGCCAGCAGCTTAGGCGACAGCTCCTACAATGAGCAGTTCTTC

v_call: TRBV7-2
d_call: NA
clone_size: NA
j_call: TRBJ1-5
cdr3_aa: CASSLVGGRSNQPQHF
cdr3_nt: TGTGCCAGCAGCTTAGTGGGAGGGCGGAGCAATCAGCCCCAGCATTTT

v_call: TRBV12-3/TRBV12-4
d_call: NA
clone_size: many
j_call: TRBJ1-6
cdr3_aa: CASSKGPGSYNSPLHF
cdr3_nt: TGTGCCAGCAGTAAAGGGCCGGGCTCCTATAATTCACCCCTCCACTTT

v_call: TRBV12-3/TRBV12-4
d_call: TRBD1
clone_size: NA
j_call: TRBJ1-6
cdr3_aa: CASSLRAGQANSPLHF
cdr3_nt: TGTGCCAGCAGTTTAAGGGCGGGACAGGCTAATTCACCCCTCCACTTT